This T cell receptor (beta chain) was sequenced for a study of control samples from healthy donors and cancer patients. TCRdb's table, derived via immunoSEQ multiplex PCR, lists solely in-frame clones and lacks some. The table records about 120,000 clones, about 91% of them present only once. This clone has a handful of counts. Sequenced input: blood. This TCR was recovered from a man aged 35-49 years in good health.

The CDR3 DNA sequence: TGTGCCAGTAGTGCCGACCGGGGCGAGTACACTGAAGCTTTCTTT. Protein: CASSADRGEYTEAFF. The chain employs TRBV19 and TRBJ1-1; D perhaps matches TRBD1 (5 bases). V lost 5 bases and J 3 bases, leaving 16 bases between the germline ends. This CDR3 has 15 residues. Germline V gives CDR1 LNHDA, CDR2 SQIVND (reference sequence).